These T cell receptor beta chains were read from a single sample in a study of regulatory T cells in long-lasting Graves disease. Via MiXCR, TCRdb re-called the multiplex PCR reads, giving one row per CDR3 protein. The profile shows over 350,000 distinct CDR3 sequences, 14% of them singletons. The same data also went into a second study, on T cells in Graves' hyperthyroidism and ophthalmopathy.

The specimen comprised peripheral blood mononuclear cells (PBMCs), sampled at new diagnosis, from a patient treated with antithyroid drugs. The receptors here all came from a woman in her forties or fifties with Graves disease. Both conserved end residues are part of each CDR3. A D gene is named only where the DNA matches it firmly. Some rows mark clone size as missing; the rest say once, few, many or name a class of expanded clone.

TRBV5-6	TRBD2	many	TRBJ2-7	CASSPMWDRGLAGVNEQYF	TGTGCCAGCAGCCCAATGTGGGACCGGGGACTAGCGGGAGTCAACGAGCAGTACTTC
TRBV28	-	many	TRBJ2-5	CASSMQETQYF	TGTGCCAGCAGCATGCAAGAGACCCAGTACTTC
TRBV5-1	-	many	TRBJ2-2	CASSRVGTGELFF	TGCGCCAGCAGCCGAGTTGGCACCGGGGAGCTGTTTTTT
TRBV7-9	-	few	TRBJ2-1	CASSLEGAAKNEQFF	TGTGCCAGCAGCTTAGAAGGGGCAGCGAAAAATGAGCAGTTCTTC
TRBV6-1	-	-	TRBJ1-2	CAGNSDSFYGYTF	TGTGCCGGGAACTCGGACAGTTTCTATGGCTACACCTTC
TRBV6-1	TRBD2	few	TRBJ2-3	CASSEGTLAGGVDTQYF	TGTGCCAGCAGTGAAGGGACTCTAGCGGGTGGGGTAGATACGCAGTATTTT
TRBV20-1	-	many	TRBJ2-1	CSARDLERRNNEQFF	TGCAGTGCTAGAGATCTAGAGCGGAGGAACAATGAGCAGTTCTTC
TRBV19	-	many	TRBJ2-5	CASSIARESQWTQYF	TGTGCCAGTAGTATAGCTAGGGAAAGCCAATGGACCCAGTACTTC
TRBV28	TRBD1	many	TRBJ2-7	CASSSLGQGNKQYF	TGTGCCAGCAGCTCCCTCGGACAGGGTAACAAGCAGTACTTC
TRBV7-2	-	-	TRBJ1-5	CASSRPNSNQPQHF	TGTGCCAGCAGCCGCCCGAATAGCAATCAGCCCCAGCATTTT
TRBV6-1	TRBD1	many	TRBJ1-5	CASSRGQGNQPQHF	TGTGCCAGCAGCAGGGGACAGGGGAATCAGCCCCAGCATTTT
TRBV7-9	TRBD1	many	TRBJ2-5	CASSLTTGGWETQYF	TGTGCCAGCAGCTTAACCACAGGGGGCTGGGAGACCCAGTACTTC
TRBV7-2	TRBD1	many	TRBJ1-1	CASSLTGMNTEAFF	TGTGCCAGCAGCTTGACAGGGATGAACACTGAAGCTTTCTTT
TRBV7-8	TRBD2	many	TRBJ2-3	CASSVLLAENTDTQYF	TGTGCCAGCAGCGTTCTGCTAGCGGAGAACACAGATACGCAGTATTTT
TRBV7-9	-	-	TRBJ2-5	CASSLVKEGETQYF	TGTGCCAGCAGCTTAGTCAAAGAAGGAGAGACCCAGTACTTC
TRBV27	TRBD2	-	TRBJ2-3	CASSLSPVGLAGGPDTQYF	TGTGCCAGCAGTTTATCCCCCGTGGGACTAGCGGGAGGGCCGGATACGCAGTATTTT
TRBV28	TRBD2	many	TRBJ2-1	CASSSVVGGRGLNEQFF	TGTGCCAGCAGTTCTGTAGTTGGCGGGAGGGGACTCAATGAGCAGTTCTTC
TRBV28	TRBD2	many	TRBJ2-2	CASSGPGTSWSGELFF	TGTGCCAGCAGTGGCCCCGGGACTAGTTGGTCCGGGGAGCTGTTTTTT
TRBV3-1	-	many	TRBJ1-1	CASSQDLWGRPNTEAFF	TGTGCCAGCAGCCAAGACCTCTGGGGCCGGCCGAACACTGAAGCTTTCTTT
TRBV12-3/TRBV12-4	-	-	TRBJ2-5	CASSLDSVEETQYF	TGTGCCAGCAGCCTCGATAGCGTTGAAGAGACCCAGTACTTC
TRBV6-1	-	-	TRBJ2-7	CASSPGGILDSEQYF	TGTGCCAGCAGTCCGGGCGGGATTCTAGACAGCGAGCAGTACTTC
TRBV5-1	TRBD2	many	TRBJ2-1	CASSPRPGLAGVDEQFF	TGCGCCAGCAGCCCCCGCCCCGGACTAGCGGGAGTAGATGAGCAGTTCTTC
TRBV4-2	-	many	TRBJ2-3	CASSGTSTDTQYF	TGTGCCAGCAGCGGGACTAGCACAGATACGCAGTATTTT
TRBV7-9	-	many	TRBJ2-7	CASSLLSGAAEWEQYF	TGTGCCAGCAGCTTGTTATCTGGGGCCGCTGAATGGGAGCAGTACTTC
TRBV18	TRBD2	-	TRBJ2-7	CASSPQAGGPDEQYF	TGTGCCAGCTCACCCCAAGCGGGAGGGCCCGACGAGCAGTACTTC
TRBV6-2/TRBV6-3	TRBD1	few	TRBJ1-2	CASTLDRAYGYTF	TGTGCCAGCACTTTAGACAGGGCCTATGGCTACACCTTC
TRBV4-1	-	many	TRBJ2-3	CASRRAVGTRTDTQYF	TGCGCCAGCAGGAGGGCGGTCGGCACTCGCACAGATACGCAGTATTTT
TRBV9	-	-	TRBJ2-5	CASSVGGAAQETQYF	TGTGCCAGCAGCGTAGGGGGGGCGGCCCAAGAGACCCAGTACTTC
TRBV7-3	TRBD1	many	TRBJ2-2	CASSSTGGTNTGELFF	TGTGCCAGCAGCTCAACAGGGGGAACAAACACCGGGGAGCTGTTTTTT
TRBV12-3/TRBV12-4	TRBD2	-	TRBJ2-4	CASSTGLAAPGF	TGTGCCAGCAGTACTGGACTAGCGGCCCCGGGGTTC
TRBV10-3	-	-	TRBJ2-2	CAIRDLRAGTLTGELFF	TGTGCCATCAGAGACCTTCGGGCGGGAACGCTTACCGGGGAGCTGTTTTTT
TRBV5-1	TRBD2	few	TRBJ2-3	CASSLAGGPPSTDTQYF	TGCGCCAGCAGCTTGGCGGGGGGTCCGCCTAGCACAGATACGCAGTATTTT